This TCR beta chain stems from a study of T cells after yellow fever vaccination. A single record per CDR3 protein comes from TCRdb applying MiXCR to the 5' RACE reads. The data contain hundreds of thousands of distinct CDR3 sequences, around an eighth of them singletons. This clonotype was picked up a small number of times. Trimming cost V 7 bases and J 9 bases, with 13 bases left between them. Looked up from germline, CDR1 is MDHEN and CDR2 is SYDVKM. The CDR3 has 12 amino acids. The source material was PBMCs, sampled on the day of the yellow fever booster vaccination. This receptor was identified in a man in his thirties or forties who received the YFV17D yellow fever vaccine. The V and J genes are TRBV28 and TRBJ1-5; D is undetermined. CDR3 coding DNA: TGTGCCAGCATCGGGGATTCGGGGCCCCAGCATTTT. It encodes CASIGDSGPQHF.